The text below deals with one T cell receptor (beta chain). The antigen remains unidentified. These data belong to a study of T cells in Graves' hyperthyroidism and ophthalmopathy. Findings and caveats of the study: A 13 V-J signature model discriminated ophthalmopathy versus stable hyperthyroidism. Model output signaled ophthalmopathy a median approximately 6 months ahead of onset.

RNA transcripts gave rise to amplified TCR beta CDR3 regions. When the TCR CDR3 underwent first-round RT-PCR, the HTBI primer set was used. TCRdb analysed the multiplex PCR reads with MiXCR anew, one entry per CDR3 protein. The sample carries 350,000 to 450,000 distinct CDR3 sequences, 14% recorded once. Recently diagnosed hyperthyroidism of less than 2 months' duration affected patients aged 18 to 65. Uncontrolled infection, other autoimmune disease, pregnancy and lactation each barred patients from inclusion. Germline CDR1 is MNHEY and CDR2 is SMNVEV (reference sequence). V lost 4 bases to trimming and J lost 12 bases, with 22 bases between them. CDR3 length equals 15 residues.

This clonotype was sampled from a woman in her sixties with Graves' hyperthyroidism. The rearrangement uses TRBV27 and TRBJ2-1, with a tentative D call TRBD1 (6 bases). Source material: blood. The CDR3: CASSSRTQGESGQFF. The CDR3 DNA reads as TGTGCCAGCAGTTCGCGCACACAGGGCGAGAGTGGGCAGTTCTTC.